This T cell receptor beta chain was observed in a study of T cell responses to AZD1222 COVID-19 vaccine. To note about this clone: No antigen is known for it.

The assay was immunoSEQ multiplex PCR, and TCRdb's table has in-frame clones only and misses some. The table includes 90,000 to 110,000 clones, about 85% detected once. The trim removed 0 bases at V and 6 bases at J, leaving 4 bases unmatched. From germline, CDR1 is MNHEY and CDR2 SVGAGI. This CDR3 has 15 residues. Study conclusions and caveats: When two AZD1222 doses had been given, Spike-specific TCR breadth and depth rose.

The genes are TRBV6-5 and TRBJ2-3, with TRBD1 matching over 9 bases. Sequences were derived from peripheral blood, sampled on day 0 of AZD1222 vaccination. The clonotype originates from an adult in good health. The CDR3 DNA reads as TGTGCCAGCAGTTACTCGGGGACAGGGTCTGATACGCAGTATTTT. Its translation is CASSYSGTGSDTQYF.